The clone carrying this TCR beta chain has a single count. Antigen: not known. The data derive from a study of OX40 agonist ivuxolimab in advanced cancers. Study context: The study treated patients with ivuxolimab, an agonistic anti-OX40 (CD134) antibody.

Per the germline V gene, CDR1 is SGHDN and CDR2 is FVKESK. The CDR3 covers 16 residues. V was shortened by 3 bases and J by 4 bases, with 16 bases between the two germline ends. Regarding the study as a whole: CD8+ T cells showed, on average, more clonal expansion than CD4+ cells.

Data came from immunoSEQ multiplex PCR; TCRdb stores just in-frame clones and leaves some out. Of roughly 29,000 clones in the sample, roughly nine tenths were seen once. The investigators sampled blood at baseline, at cycle 4 day 1, and at cycle 7 day 1. This chain uses TRBV14 with TRBJ1-3, with a possible D match to TRBD1 (6 bases). Sequenced here: CD4+ or CD8+ T cells sorted from blood, sampled in a trial of the OX40 agonist ivuxolimab. This sequence was found in an adult with an advanced solid tumor such as melanoma, head and neck, liver or kidney cancer. CDR3 sequence reads: CASSHDRQGSGNTIYF. The DNA for the CDR3 is TGTGCCAGCAGCCATGACAGGCAGGGATCGGGAAACACCATATATTTT.